What follows describes a single TCR beta chain. Its antigen remains undetermined. Base qualities are not recorded, but no much larger clone differs from it by a single base. These data are taken from a study of Ad26.COV2.S vaccination and SARS-CoV-2 variants (dated by TCRdb to the early 2020s). In the study overall: Vaccine-arm donors were drawn from COV1001, a multicentre, randomized, double-blind, placebo-controlled phase I-IIa trial of Ad26.COV2.S in healthy adults. Ad26.COV2.S was given intramuscularly at 5x10^10 or 1x10^11 viral particles, as a single shot or as two shots 56 days apart. The specificity and breadth of SARS-CoV-2-reactive T cell receptors after Ad26.COV2.S vaccination were assessed by TCRbeta repertoire sequencing. The TCR-sequenced set comprised about 32 samples: about 19 Ad26.COV2.S vaccine recipients, 5 placebo recipients and 8 SARS-CoV-2 convalescent individuals. Trial participants were randomized into five groups of five, in which low-dose or high-dose Ad26.COV2.S was given once or twice, or placebo was given on both occasions. Investigators remained blinded to trial group allocation during experiments and outcome assessment.

In light of the paper, this sample's treatment or condition label describes: approximately 18 received Ad26.COV2.S at low or high dose, single or two shots; about 5 received placebo; per-sample allocation not given. Repertoires of vaccine and placebo recipients were sequenced from samples collected on day 63 after the first injection. In Cohort 1b, fewer than 30 adults aged 18-55 years were enrolled at a single site in Boston, USA, between 29 July and 7 August 2020. Ad26.COV2.S was a replication-incompetent adenovirus type 26 vector expressing a prefusion-stabilized SARS-CoV-2 spike protein from the original Wuhan strain. Overall study outcomes, separate from this receptor: It was noted by the authors that total T cell responses may have been underestimated by the TCR breadth and depth analyses. Vaccine and placebo recipients had similar non-spike TCR breadth, a finding consistent with the vaccine containing only spike. Higher spike-specific TCR breadth was observed in Ad26.COV2.S recipients than in placebo recipients (P = 0.0014). After vaccination, spike-specific CD8+ and CD4+ T cell responses were reported to show substantial breadth. The study lacked the statistical power to compare responses across vaccine doses or regimens.

The immunoSEQ Assay was used to sequence TCRbeta CDR3 regions. After extraction, genomic DNA underwent amplification by bias-controlled multiplex PCR, followed by high-throughput sequencing. Turning to the authors' computational methods: To quantify the absolute abundance of every unique TCRbeta CDR3 region, sequences were collapsed and filtered. T cell fraction was estimated by normalization of TCRbeta template counts to usable DNA, with usable DNA being measured through amplification of reference genes present in all nucleated cells. Repertoire TCRs were annotated as SARS-CoV-2-specific by exact matching of V gene, CDR3 amino acid sequence and J gene to a known reactive TCR set. The reference SARS-CoV-2 TCR set was obtained from MIRA and was filtered for enrichment in COVID-19-positive ImmuneCODE repertoires, whereby public or cross-reactive TCRs were removed. Based on the MIRA antigens, annotated TCRs were further analysed at the level of specific ORF or position within ORF. Breadth was defined as annotated unique rearrangements over total unique productive rearrangements; depth was the summed frequency of those rearrangements. Group comparisons of TCR breadth used two-sided Wilcoxon rank-sum tests. TCRdb provides this immuneACCESS table in a form limited to in-frame rearrangements. Some clones are lacking; in checked studies, under half of them reflect an unresolved V gene, and why the rest are absent is not known. V and J calls and clone size are as listed in that table; D and trimming were resolved from the DNA. The sample includes a few hundred thousand clones, with about 93% observed a single time. The leading ten clones occupy 10% to 15% of the sample.

Its CDR3 holds 14 amino acids, cysteine through phenylalanine. CDR3 DNA is the only sequence kept; it has 42 bases, read in frame from the first base. The germline V gene supplies CDR1 MNHEY and CDR2 SVGEGT. The germline ends are 16 bases apart after V is trimmed by 2 bases and J by 11 bases. Sequences were derived from peripheral blood, sampled in a trial of Ad26.COV2.S vaccine versus placebo. The chain links TRBV6-2 or TRBV6-3 with TRBJ1-5; the D gene cannot be resolved reliably. The TCR was taken from a person aged 18-60 years who received the Ad26.COV2.S COVID-19 vaccine or a placebo. The DNA is TGTGCCAGCAGTTACACCCCGGTGGGGTCAGCCCAGCATTTT. Translated, this is CASSYTPVGSAQHF.